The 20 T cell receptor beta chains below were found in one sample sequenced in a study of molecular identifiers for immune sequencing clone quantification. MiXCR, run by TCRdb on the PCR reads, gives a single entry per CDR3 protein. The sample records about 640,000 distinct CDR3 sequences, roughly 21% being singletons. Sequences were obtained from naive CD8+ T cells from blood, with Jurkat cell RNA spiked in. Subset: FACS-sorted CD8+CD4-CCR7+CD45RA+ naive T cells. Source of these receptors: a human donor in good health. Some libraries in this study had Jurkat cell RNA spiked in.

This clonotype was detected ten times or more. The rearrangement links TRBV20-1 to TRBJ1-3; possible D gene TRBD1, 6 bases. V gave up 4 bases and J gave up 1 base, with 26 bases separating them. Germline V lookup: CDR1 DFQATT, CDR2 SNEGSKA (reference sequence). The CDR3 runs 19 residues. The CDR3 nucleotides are TGCAGTGCTACGCCCGGGGACCCGGAGGGGGTAGGGTCTGGAAACACCATATATTTT. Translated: CSATPGDPEGVGSGNTIYF.

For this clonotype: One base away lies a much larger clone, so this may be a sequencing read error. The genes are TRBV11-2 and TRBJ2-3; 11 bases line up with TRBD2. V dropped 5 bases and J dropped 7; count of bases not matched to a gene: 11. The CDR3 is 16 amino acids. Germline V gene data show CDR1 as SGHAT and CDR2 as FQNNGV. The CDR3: CASSRISGGAVYTQYF. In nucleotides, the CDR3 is TGTGCCAGCAGCCGAATTAGCGGGGGGGCGGTATATACGCAGTATTTT.

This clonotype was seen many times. Written as DNA, the CDR3 is TGCAGCGTTGGGATGGACAGCTCGGATCAGCCCCAGCATTTT. This gives the protein CSVGMDSSDQPQHF. The chain employs TRBV29-1 and TRBJ1-5, with D perhaps matching TRBD1 (6 bases). V was clipped by 4 bases and J by 5 bases, with 15 bases between them. Germline V gene data show CDR1 as SQVTM and CDR2 as ANQGSEA. The CDR3 totals 14 residues.

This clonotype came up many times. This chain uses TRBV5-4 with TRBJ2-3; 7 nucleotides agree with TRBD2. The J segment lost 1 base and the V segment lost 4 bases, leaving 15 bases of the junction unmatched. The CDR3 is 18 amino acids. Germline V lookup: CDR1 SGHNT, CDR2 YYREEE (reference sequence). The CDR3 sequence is CASSLSTPSGTRTDTQYF. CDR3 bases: TGTGCCAGCAGCCTAAGTACCCCTAGCGGCACCCGCACAGATACGCAGTATTTT.

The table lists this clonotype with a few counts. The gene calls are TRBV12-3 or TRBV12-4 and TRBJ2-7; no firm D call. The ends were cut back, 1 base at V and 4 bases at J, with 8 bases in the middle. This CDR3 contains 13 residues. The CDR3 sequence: CASSLVWQYEQYF. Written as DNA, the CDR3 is TGTGCCAGCAGTTTAGTCTGGCAATACGAGCAGTACTTC.

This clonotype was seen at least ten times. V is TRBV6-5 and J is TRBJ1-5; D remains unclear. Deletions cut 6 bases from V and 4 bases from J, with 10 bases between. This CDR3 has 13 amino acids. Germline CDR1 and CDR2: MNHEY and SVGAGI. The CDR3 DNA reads TGTGCCAGCAGCACGGGAGAGAATCAGCCCCAGCATTTT. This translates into CASSTGENQPQHF.

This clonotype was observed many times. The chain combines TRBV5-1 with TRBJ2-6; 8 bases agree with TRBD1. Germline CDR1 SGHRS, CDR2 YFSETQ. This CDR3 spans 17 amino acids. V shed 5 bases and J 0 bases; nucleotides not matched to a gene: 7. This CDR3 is CASRTGVISSGANVLTF. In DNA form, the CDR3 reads TGCGCCAGCAGGACAGGGGTCATTTCCTCTGGGGCCAACGTCCTGACTTTC.

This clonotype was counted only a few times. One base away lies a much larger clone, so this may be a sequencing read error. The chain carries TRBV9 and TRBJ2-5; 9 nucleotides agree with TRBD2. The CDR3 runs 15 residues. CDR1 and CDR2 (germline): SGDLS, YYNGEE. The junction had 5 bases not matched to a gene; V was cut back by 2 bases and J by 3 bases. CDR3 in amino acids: CASSVRLAVEETQYF. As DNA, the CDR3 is TGTGCCAGCAGCGTCAGACTAGCGGTTGAAGAGACCCAGTACTTC.

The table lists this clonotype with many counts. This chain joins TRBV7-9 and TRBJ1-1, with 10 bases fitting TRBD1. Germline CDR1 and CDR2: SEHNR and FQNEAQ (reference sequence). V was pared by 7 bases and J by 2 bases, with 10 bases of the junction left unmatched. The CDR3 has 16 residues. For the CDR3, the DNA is TGTGCCAGCACAAAAGGACAGGGGGATAAAAACACTGAAGCTTTCTTT. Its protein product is CASTKGQGDKNTEAFF. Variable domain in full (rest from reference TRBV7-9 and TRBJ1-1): DTGVSQNPRHKITKRGQNVTFRCDPISEHNRLYWYRQTLGQGPEFLTYFQNEAQLEKSRLLSDRFSAERPKGSFSTLEIQRTEQGDSAMYLCASTKGQGDKNTEAFFGQGTRLTVV.

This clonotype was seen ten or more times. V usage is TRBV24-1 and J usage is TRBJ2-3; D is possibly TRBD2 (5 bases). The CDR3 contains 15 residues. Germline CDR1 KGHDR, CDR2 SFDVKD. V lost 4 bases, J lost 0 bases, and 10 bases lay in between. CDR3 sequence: CATSERASSTDTQYF. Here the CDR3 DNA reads TGTGCCACCAGTGAGCGGGCGTCAAGCACAGATACGCAGTATTTT.

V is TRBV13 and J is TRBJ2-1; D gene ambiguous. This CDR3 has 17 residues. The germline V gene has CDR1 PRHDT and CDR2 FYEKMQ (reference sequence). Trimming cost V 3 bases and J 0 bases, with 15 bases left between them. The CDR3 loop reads CASSFLGDTGSYNEQFF. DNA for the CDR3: TGTGCCAGCAGCTTTCTCGGTGATACCGGCTCCTACAATGAGCAGTTCTTC. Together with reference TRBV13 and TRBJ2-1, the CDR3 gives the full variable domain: AAGVIQSPRHLIKEKRETATLKCYPIPRHDTVYWYQQGPGQDPQFLISFYEKMQSDKGSIPDRFSAQQFSDYHSELNMSSLELGDSALYFCASSFLGDTGSYNEQFFGPGTRLTVL.

Written as DNA, the CDR3 is TGTGCCAGCAGCTTTTGGACAGGGACTACCTCCTATAATTCACCCCTCCACTTT. Protein product: CASSFWTGTTSYNSPLHF. The chain recombines TRBV5-6 with TRBJ1-6; 8 nucleotides match TRBD1. The germline V gene has CDR1 SGHDT and CDR2 YYEEEE. Trimming cost V 2 bases and J 0 bases; bases outside gene matches: 7. The CDR3 contains 18 residues.

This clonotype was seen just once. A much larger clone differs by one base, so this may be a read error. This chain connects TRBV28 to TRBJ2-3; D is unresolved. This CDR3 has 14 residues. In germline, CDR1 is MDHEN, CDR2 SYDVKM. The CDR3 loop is CASNPRRNTVTQYF. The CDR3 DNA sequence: TGTGCCAGCAATCCGCGGAGAAACACAGTTACGCAGTATTTT.

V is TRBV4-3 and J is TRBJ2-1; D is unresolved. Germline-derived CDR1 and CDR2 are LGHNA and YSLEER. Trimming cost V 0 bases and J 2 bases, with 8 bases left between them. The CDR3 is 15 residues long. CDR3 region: CASSQEVAAYNEQFF. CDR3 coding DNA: TGCGCCAGCAGCCAAGAGGTAGCTGCCTACAATGAGCAGTTCTTC.

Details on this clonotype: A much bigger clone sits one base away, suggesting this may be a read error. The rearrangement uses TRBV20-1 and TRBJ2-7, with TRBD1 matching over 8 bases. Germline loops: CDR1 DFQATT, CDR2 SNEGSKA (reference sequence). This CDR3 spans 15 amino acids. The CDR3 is CSATRDRGRAYEQNF. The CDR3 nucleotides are TGCAGTGCTACACGCGACAGGGGCCGTGCCTACGAGCAGAACTTC.

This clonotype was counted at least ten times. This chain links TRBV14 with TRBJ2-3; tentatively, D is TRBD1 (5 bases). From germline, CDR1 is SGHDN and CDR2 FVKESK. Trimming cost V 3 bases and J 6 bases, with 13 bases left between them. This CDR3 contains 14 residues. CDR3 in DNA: TGTGCCAGCAGCCAGGACACAGCGTCCGATACGCAGTATTTT. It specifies CASSQDTASDTQYF.

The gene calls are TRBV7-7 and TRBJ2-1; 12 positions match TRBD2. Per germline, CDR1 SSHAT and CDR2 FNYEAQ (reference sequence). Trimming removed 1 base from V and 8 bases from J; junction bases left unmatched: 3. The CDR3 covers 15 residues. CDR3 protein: CASSLGTSGEDEQFF. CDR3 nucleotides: TGTGCCAGCAGCTTAGGGACTAGCGGGGAAGATGAGCAGTTCTTC.

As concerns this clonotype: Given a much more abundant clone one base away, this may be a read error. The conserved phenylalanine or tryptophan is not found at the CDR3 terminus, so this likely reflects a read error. Written as DNA, the CDR3 is TGTGCCAGCACCTCTGTGATTTATAGCACAGATACGCAGTATCTT. As protein: CASTSVIYSTDTQYL. The rearrangement links TRBV6-2 or TRBV6-3 to TRBJ2-3; D remains ambiguous. V dropped 7 bases and J dropped 0 bases, with 14 bases sitting between them. This CDR3 has 15 residues. Germline values: CDR1 MNHEY, CDR2 SVGEGT.

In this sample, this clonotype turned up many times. CDR3 DNA sequence: TGCGCCAGCAGCCAAGTGGGGGGAGGAAACACCATATATTTT. This sequence encodes CASSQVGGGNTIYF. This chain links TRBV4-1 with TRBJ1-3; D possibly corresponds to TRBD1 (5 bases). Germline assignment: CDR1 MGHRA and CDR2 YSYEKL. The CDR3 is 14 residues long. V was cut by 1 base and J by 4 bases, with 8 bases left in between.

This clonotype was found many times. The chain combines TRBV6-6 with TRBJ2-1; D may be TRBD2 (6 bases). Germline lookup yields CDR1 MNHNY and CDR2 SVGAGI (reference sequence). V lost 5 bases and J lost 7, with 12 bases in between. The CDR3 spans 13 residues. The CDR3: CASSMGLGNEQFF. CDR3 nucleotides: TGTGCCAGCAGTATGGGACTGGGGAATGAGCAGTTCTTC.